These 6 T cell receptor beta chains share one sample of origin, sequenced in a study of T cell repertoires in cytomegalovirus infection. TCRdb re-called the reads through MiXCR, storing one row per CDR3 protein. The sample carries 300,000 to 400,000 distinct CDR3 sequences, roughly 20% recorded once. Sequenced: PBMCs. The receptors come from a human donor in good health (CMV status not recorded). Some clones in this sample may be carry-over from other donors' samples.

This clonotype was found a few times. The chain uses TRBV28 and TRBJ1-4; no firm D call. Germline V gene data show CDR1 as MDHEN and CDR2 as SYDVKM. Trimming removed 5 bases from V and 6 bases from J, with 13 bases in between. This CDR3 is built from 14 residues. The CDR3 here is CASSMLGPDEKLFF. The CDR3 DNA reads TGTGCCAGCAGTATGCTCGGGCCGGATGAAAAACTGTTTTTT.

A word on this clonotype: Given a much more abundant clone one base away, this may be a read error. This chain connects TRBV24-1 to TRBJ2-7; D is uncertain. The length of the CDR3 is 15 residues. Germline V gene sequence: CDR1 KGHDR, CDR2 SFDVKD. The DNA for the CDR3 is TGTGCCACCAGTGATCCCCGAGACCCATCGGCAGAGCAGAACTTC. Translation gives CATSDPRDPSAEQNF.

The table lists this clonotype with many counts. V is TRBV11-2 and J is TRBJ1-3; D is uncertain. Germline V gene lookup returns CDR1 SGHAT and CDR2 FQNNGV. This CDR3 is built from 17 residues. V lost 7 bases, J lost 5 bases, and 24 bases lay in between. The CDR3 nucleotides read TGTGCCAGCAAGCTACAACCGCCGGGTCTCAAGAGAAACACCATATATTTT. Translation gives CASKLQPPGLKRNTIYF.

This clonotype was counted at least ten times. V gene TRBV12-3 or TRBV12-4 combines with J gene TRBJ2-1, with 8 bases that match TRBD2. This CDR3 is built from 13 residues. V was pared by 4 bases and J by 12 bases, with 8 bases of the junction left unmatched. CDR3 region: CASSSSPGLGQFF. As DNA, the CDR3 is TGTGCCAGCAGTTCGTCACCGGGACTAGGGCAGTTCTTC.

This clonotype occurred a few times. The V and J genes are TRBV18 and TRBJ2-1; D is possibly TRBD2 (6 bases). V was clipped by 3 bases and J by 6 bases, with 12 bases between them. Germline V CDR1 and CDR2: KGHSH, LQKENI. This CDR3 has 14 amino acids. The CDR3 is CASSPGLPSNEQFF. The DNA of the CDR3 is TGTGCCAGCTCACCGGGACTCCCCTCCAATGAGCAGTTCTTC.

This chain connects TRBV2 to TRBJ2-1; 10 nucleotides agree with TRBD2. CDR3 length: 14 amino acids. From germline, CDR1 is SNHLY and CDR2 FYNNEI. With V trimmed by 7 bases and J by 4 bases, 4 bases remained unmatched. The CDR3 loop reads CASTERGGYNEQFF. CDR3 in DNA: TGTGCCAGCACCGAGCGGGGGGGTTACAATGAGCAGTTCTTC.